This T cell receptor (beta chain) comes out of a study of cytomegalovirus exposure and HLA in healthy donors. Study as a whole: Falling in the Caucasian-associated ancestry cluster were roughly 80% of approximately 410 genotyped donors. Study outcomes and limitations: It was only CMV serostatus that was available as immune exposure information. Cytomegalovirus-associated TCR beta chains were listed, numbering 150 to 200. It has been reported that TCR beta sequences accurately predicted the HLA-A and HLA-B alleles of most subjects.

This clone has more than one count but fewer than ten. Its cognate antigen is unknown. V dropped 0 bases and J dropped 3 bases, with 10 bases sitting between them. In germline, CDR1 is SGDLS, CDR2 YYNGEE. This CDR3 is built from 15 residues. PCR amplification relied on 60 Vbeta primers (plus 13 Jbeta primers). The method was immunoSEQ multiplex PCR; TCRdb's version includes in-frame clones alone and lacks a portion of them. The data contain some 180,000 clones, roughly 9.5% of them singletons. The gene calls are TRBV9 and TRBJ2-1; D possibly corresponds to TRBD1 (5 bases). This TCR derives from a woman aged 30 to 39 in good health and CMV-seropositive. What was sequenced was PBMCs. The CDR3 sequence: CASSVVPTGYNEQFF. The CDR3 bases are TGTGCCAGCAGCGTAGTGCCCACAGGCTACAATGAGCAGTTCTTC. The full variable domain, completed using reference TRBV9 and TRBJ2-1, is DSGVTQTPKHLITATGQRVTLRCSPRSGDLSVYWYQQSLDQGLQFLIQYYNGEERAKGNILERFSAQQFPDLHSELNLSSLELGDSALYFCASSVVPTGYNEQFFGPGTRLTVL.